The subject of this entry is one TCR beta chain. CD45RO-negative, CCR7-selected cells formed the naive CD8 fraction, which excluded terminally differentiated effector memory CD45RA+ cells. This record comes from a study of shared clonotypes between healthy human individuals. Study as a whole: Each donor contributed plates that comprised three CD4 naive, three CD4 memory, two CD8 naive and one CD8 memory.

As processed by the authors: Filtering differed, since immunoSEQ gave only junction sequences and no quality scores. This table comes from immunoSEQ multiplex PCR, and its TCRdb copy is limited to in-frame clones, with some not included. That table gives V, J and clone size, and the DNA gave D and trimming. The sample lists over 2 million clones, about 95% occurring once. The germline CDR1 and CDR2 sequences are SGHTA and FQGNSA. The CDR3 extends over 15 amino acids. The trim removed 5 bases at V and 4 bases at J, leaving 11 bases unmatched. The sequencing sample was made of naive CD8+ T cells sorted from blood. This TCR was sampled from a man between 18 and 35 years old in good health. The chain has TRBV7-2 and TRBJ2-7; 7 bases match TRBD1. This CDR3 reads CASSTRQGPAYEQYF. The CDR3 DNA follows: TGTGCCAGCAGCACAAGACAGGGTCCTGCGTACGAGCAGTACTTC.